Sequencing of this T cell receptor (beta chain) was carried out in a study of response to subunit inactivated influenza vaccine. This clonotype was detected a few times. Per germline, CDR1 SQVTM and CDR2 ANQGSEA. With 4 bases removed from V and 3 bases from J, the gap between germline ends came to 12 bases. The CDR3 sequence is 13 residues long. From the RT-PCR reads, TCRdb called clonotypes with MiXCR, one entry per CDR3 protein. Found here are 700,000 to 800,000 distinct CDR3 sequences, around 18% of them singletons; the top ten hold roughly 11%. The chain recombines TRBV29-1 with TRBJ1-1; D not certain. Sequences were derived from PBMCs from blood, sampled about 5 days after vaccination. This clonotype was sampled from a man aged 50 to 60 who received an inactivated influenza vaccine. CDR3 DNA sequence: TGCAGCGTTGTCCGTTTGCGGGACACTGAAGCTTTCTTT. Its translation is CSVVRLRDTEAFF.